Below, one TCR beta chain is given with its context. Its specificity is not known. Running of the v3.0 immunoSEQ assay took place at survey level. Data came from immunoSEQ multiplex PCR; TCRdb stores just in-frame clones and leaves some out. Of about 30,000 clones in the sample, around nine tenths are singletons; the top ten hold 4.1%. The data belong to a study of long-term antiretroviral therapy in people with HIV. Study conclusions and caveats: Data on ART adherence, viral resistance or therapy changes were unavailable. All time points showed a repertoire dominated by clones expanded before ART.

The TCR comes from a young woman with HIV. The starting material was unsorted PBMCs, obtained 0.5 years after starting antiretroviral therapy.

CDR3 sequence reads: CASSVVKDEKLFF. Here the CDR3 DNA reads TGTGCCAGCAGTGTTGTCAAGGATGAAAAACTGTTTTTT. J is TRBJ1-4 and V is TRBV2; D uncertain. Germline lookup yields CDR1 SNHLY and CDR2 FYNNEI. Between the trimmed V and J ends, which lost 4 bases and 6 bases, there was a span of 9 bases. The CDR3 runs 13 residues.